This T cell receptor beta chain was sequenced for a study of T cells in tuberculosis. About the research overall: Sequenced TCRs come from CD1B-GMM tetramer-binding T cells.

Trimming left V 6 bases short and J 0 bases short, with 10 bases between. The CDR3 loop spans 14 amino acids. CDR1 and CDR2 (germline): SGHTA, FQGNSA. After thawing and overnight rest, PBMC were stained with GMM-loaded CD1B tetramer, viability dye and anti-CD3 for sorting. CD1B tetramers were loaded with Rhodococcus equi-derived C32 glucose monomycolate. Each donor contributed roughly 96,000 sorted tetramer-negative cells. Broader study findings: Some low-affinity tetramer-binding T cells may be absent from this sample.

TCR-alpha and TCR-beta chains were sequenced unpaired. The repertoire was sequenced with immunoSEQ multiplex PCR; TCRdb's copy has only in-frame clones and lacks some. The sample includes about 54,000 clones, approximately 91% seen only once; the top ten take 21%. Material: CD1b-GMM tetramer-negative cells sorted from PBMCs. The receptor was derived from an adult woman with latent tuberculosis. The rearrangement links TRBV7-2 to TRBJ2-3; D perhaps matches TRBD2 (5 bases). The CDR3 sequence: CASRVDYSTDTQYF. DNA of the CDR3: TGTGCCAGCAGGGTCGACTATAGCACAGATACGCAGTATTTT.